The sequence of this T cell receptor (beta chain) was determined in a study of metastatic and nonmetastatic thyroid tumors. Study as a whole: The comparison covered peripheral blood and tumor or nodule tissue in malignant and benign thyroid patients.

From the PCR reads, TCRdb re-called clones with MiXCR. The sample has 26,000 or so clones, 3.7% seen once. Each patient went into thyroid surgery without having received any treatment. This clone was found a few times. At one boundary the junction diverges from the germline segment, which might be a read error. The TCR was taken from a male donor with papillary thyroid cancer or a benign thyroid nodule (not recorded which). Some clones in this sample may be carry-over from other donors' samples. Material: blood.

CDR3 nucleotides: TGCGCCACCAGTGATTTTGCCCGCTACGATCAGTACTTC. Its protein product is CATSDFARYDQYF. This chain connects TRBV24-1 to TRBJ2-7; D unclear. This CDR3 contains 13 residues. CDR1 and CDR2 from the germline V gene are KGHDR and SFDVKD.